This T cell receptor beta chain was found in a study of cytomegalovirus exposure and HLA in healthy donors. The CDR3 consists of 14 residues. Germline V gene sequence: CDR1 SGHVS, CDR2 FNYEAQ. With 3 bases removed from V and 2 bases from J, the gap between germline ends came to 11 bases. This clone appeared a few times. Its antigen is not known. The study ran its PCR with 60 Vbeta and 13 Jbeta primers. TCRdb keeps only in-frame clones here, not all; method: immunoSEQ multiplex PCR. The sample has over 95,000 clones, approximately 69% seen once; the top ten hold about 4%. General study findings and limits: DRB1 had the most TCR associations and HLA-C the fewest, a later analysis found, with rates varying by HLA locus.

Sequencing input: PBMCs. J is TRBJ2-7 and V is TRBV7-6; D may be TRBD1 (5 bases). This receptor was identified in a woman in her thirties or forties in good health and CMV-seropositive. The CDR3 here is CASSLEGATYEQYF. The CDR3 DNA reads TGTGCCAGCAGCTTGGAAGGGGCTACCTACGAGCAGTACTTC.